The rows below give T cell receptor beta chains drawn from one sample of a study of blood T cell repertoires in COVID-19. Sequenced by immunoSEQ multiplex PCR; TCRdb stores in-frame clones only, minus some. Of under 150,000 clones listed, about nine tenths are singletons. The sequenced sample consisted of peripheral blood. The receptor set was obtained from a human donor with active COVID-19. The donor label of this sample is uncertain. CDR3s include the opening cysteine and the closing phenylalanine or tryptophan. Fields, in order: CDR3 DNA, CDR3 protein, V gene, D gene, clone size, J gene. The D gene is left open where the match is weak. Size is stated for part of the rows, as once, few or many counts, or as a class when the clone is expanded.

cdr3_nt: TGCGCCAGCAGCCGTCTAGCTGAAGAGACCCAGTACTTC; cdr3_aa: CASSRLAEETQYF; v_call: TRBV4-3; d_call: NA; clone_size: NA; j_call: TRBJ2-5
cdr3_nt: TGTGCCAGCGCGGCCAACTATGGCTACACCTTC; cdr3_aa: CASAANYGYTF; v_call: TRBV28; d_call: NA; clone_size: NA; j_call: TRBJ1-2
cdr3_nt: TGTGCCAGCTCACCTTGGACAGGGTCAGAGACCCAGTACTTC; cdr3_aa: CASSPWTGSETQYF; v_call: TRBV18; d_call: TRBD1; clone_size: NA; j_call: TRBJ2-5
cdr3_nt: TGTGCTAGTGGGAGGGGACTAGCGGGGTTCTACAATGAGCAGTTCTTC; cdr3_aa: CASGRGLAGFYNEQFF; v_call: TRBV12-5; d_call: TRBD2; clone_size: NA; j_call: TRBJ2-1
cdr3_nt: TGTGCCAGCAGCTTAGGAGGGAGTTCGTCCTACGAGCAGTACTTC; cdr3_aa: CASSLGGSSSYEQYF; v_call: TRBV7-6; d_call: NA; clone_size: NA; j_call: TRBJ2-7
cdr3_nt: TGTGCCAGCAGAAACGACAGGGAGGCGCAGTATTTT; cdr3_aa: CASRNDREAQYF; v_call: TRBV7-9; d_call: NA; clone_size: NA; j_call: TRBJ2-3
cdr3_nt: TGTGCCAGCAGTTACTCGACAGGGTATAATTCACCCCTCCACTTT; cdr3_aa: CASSYSTGYNSPLHF; v_call: TRBV6-5; d_call: TRBD1; clone_size: medium-sized; j_call: TRBJ1-6
cdr3_nt: TGCAGCGTTGGGCCGCGGGGGACAGGGAGTCTTATTGTCGACTATGGCTACACCTTC; cdr3_aa: CSVGPRGTGSLIVDYGYTF; v_call: TRBV29-1; d_call: TRBD1; clone_size: few; j_call: TRBJ1-2
cdr3_nt: TGTGCCAGTAGTGACGGACAGGGGGTCACTGAAGCTTTCTTT; cdr3_aa: CASSDGQGVTEAFF; v_call: TRBV19; d_call: TRBD1; clone_size: NA; j_call: TRBJ1-1
cdr3_nt: TGTGCCAGCAGCCTTAACACCGGGGAGCTGTTTTTT; cdr3_aa: CASSLNTGELFF; v_call: TRBV9; d_call: NA; clone_size: NA; j_call: TRBJ2-2